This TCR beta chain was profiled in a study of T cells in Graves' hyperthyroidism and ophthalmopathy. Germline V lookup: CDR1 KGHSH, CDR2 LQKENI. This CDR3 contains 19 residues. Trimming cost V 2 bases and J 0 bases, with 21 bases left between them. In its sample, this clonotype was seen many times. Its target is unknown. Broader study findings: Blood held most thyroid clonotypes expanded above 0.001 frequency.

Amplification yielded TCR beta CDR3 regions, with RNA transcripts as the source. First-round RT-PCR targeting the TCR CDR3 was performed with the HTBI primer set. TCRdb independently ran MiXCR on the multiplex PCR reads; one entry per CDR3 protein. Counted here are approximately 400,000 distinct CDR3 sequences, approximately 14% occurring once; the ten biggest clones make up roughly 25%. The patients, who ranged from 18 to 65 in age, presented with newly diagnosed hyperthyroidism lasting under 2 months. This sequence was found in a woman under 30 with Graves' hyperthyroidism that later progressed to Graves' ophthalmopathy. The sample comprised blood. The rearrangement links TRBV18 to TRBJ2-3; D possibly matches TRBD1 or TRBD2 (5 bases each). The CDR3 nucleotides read TGTGCCAGCTCACCAGAGGGGACGGGACGATTTCTAAGCACAGATACGCAGTATTTT. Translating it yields CASSPEGTGRFLSTDTQYF.